This entry concerns a single T cell receptor (beta chain). Assay: immunoSEQ multiplex PCR; the TCRdb copy retains only in-frame clones and omits some. The sample lists 100,000 to 150,000 clones; approximately 94% were seen once. This record comes from a study of cytomegalovirus exposure and HLA in healthy donors. This CDR3 is built from 13 residues. The clonotype originates from a woman aged 18-29 years in good health and CMV-seronegative. The sequencing sample was made of PBMCs. The V call is TRBV21-1, the J call TRBJ2-7; TRBD1, as called in the table, went unchecked against the DNA. TRBV21-1 is a recognized pseudogene. The CDR3 region has the DNA TGTGCCAGCAGCAAAGTCAGATCCTACGAGCAGTACTTC. Amino acids: CASSKVRSYEQYF.